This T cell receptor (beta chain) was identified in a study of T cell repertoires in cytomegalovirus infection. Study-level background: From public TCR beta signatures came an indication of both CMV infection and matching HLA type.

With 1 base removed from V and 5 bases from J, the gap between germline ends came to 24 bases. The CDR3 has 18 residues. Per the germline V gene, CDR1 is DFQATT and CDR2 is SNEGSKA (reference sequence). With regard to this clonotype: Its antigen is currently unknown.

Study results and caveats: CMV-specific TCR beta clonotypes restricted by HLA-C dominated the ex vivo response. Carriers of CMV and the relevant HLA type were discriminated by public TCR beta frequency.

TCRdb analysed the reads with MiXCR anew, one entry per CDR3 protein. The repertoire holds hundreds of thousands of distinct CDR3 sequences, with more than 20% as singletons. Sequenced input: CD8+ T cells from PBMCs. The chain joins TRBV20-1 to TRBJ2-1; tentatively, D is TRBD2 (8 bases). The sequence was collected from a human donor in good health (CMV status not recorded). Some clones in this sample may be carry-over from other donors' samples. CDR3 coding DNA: TGCAGTGCTAGAGTTCCCTACCGGACTAGCAGGGGGAACAATGAGCAGTTCTTC. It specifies CSARVPYRTSRGNNEQFF.